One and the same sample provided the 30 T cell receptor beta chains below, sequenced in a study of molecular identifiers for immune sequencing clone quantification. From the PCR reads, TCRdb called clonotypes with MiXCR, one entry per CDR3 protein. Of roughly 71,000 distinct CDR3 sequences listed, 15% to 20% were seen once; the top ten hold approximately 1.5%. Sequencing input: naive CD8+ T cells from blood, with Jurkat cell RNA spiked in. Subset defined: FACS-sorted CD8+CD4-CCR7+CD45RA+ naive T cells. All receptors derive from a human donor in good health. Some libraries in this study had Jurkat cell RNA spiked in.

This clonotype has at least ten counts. The CDR3 here is CASSPRVAGVFNRGREQYF. As DNA, the CDR3 is TGTGCCAGCAGTCCTCGAGTAGCGGGAGTCTTTAATCGGGGTCGCGAGCAGTACTTC. The V and J genes are TRBV28 and TRBJ2-7, with 9 bases identical to TRBD2. This CDR3 has 19 residues. The J segment lost 6 bases and the V segment lost 5 bases, leaving 23 bases of the junction unmatched. The germline CDR1 and CDR2 sequences are MDHEN and SYDVKM. Full variable domain (remainder filled in from reference TRBV28 and TRBJ2-7): DVKVTQSSRYLVKRTGEKVFLECVQDMDHENMFWYRQDPGLGLRLIYFSYDVKMKEKGDIPEGYSVSREKKERFSLILESASTNQTSMYLCASSPRVAGVFNRGREQYFGPGTRLTVT.

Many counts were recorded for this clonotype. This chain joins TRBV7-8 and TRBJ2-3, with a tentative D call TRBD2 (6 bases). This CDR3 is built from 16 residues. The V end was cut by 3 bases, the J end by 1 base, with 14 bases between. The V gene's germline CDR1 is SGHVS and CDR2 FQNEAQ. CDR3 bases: TGTGCCAGCAGCTTGCTAGCGAAAGGAGGCACAGATACGCAGTATTTT. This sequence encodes CASSLLAKGGTDTQYF.

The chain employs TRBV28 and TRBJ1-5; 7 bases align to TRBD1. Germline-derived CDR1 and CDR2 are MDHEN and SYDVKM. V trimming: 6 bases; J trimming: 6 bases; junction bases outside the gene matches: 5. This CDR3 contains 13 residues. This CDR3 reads CASSPGGSQPQHF. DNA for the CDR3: TGTGCCAGCAGCCCAGGGGGGAGTCAGCCCCAGCATTTT.

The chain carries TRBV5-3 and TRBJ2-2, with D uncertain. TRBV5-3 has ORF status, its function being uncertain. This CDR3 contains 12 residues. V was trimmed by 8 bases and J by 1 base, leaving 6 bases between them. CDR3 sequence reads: CASKRNTGELFF. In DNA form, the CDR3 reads TGTGCCAGCAAACGGAACACCGGGGAGCTGTTTTTT.

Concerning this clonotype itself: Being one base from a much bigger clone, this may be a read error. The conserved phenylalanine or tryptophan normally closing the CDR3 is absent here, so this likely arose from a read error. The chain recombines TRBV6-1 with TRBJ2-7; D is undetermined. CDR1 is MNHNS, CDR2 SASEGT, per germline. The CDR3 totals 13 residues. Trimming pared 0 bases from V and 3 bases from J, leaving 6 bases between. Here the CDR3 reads CASSEALYYEQYS. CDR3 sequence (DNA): TGTGCCAGCAGTGAAGCGCTATACTACGAGCAGTACTCC.

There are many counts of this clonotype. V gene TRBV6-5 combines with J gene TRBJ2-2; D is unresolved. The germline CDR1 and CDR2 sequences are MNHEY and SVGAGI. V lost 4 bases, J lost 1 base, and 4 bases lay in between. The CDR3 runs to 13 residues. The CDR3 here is CASSLQNTGELFF. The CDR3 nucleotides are TGTGCCAGCAGTTTACAGAACACCGGGGAGCTGTTTTTT.

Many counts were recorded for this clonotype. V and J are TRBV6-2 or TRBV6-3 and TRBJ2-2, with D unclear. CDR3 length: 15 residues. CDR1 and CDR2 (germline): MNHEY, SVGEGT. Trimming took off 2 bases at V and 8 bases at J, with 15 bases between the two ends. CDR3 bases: TGTGCCAGCAGTTACCTGACACTCTCGGCGGGGGAGCTGTTTTTT. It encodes CASSYLTLSAGELFF.

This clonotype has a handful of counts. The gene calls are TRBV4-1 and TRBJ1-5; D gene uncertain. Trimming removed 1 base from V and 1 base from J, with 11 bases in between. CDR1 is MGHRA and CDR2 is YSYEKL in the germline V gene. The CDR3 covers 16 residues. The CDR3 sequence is CASSQVQTMSNQPQHF. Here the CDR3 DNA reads TGCGCCAGCAGCCAAGTGCAGACAATGAGCAATCAGCCCCAGCATTTT.

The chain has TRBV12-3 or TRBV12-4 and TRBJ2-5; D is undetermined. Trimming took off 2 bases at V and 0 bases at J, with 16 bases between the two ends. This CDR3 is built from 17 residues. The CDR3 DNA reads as TGTGCCAGCAGTTTAAGCAGCGTGCCGGTGGACCAAGAGACCCAGTACTTC. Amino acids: CASSLSSVPVDQETQYF.

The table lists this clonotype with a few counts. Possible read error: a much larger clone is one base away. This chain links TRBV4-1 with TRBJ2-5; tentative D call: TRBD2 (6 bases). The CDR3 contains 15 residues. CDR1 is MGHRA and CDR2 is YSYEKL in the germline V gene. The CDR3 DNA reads TGCGCCAGCAGCCAAGCCATAGCGGACCAAGAGACCCAGCACTTC. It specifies CASSQAIADQETQHF.

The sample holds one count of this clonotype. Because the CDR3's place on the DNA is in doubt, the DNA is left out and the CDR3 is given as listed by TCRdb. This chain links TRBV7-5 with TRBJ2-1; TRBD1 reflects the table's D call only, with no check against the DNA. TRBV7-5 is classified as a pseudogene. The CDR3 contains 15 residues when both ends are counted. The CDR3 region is CISVPPGHLYFEQFF.

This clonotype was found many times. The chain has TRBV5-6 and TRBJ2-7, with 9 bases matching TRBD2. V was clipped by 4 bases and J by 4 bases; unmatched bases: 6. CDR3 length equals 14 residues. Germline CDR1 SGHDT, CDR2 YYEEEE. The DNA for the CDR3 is TGTGCCAGCAGCCCGAAGCGGGAGGAGTACGAGCAGTACTTC. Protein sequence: CASSPKREEYEQYF.

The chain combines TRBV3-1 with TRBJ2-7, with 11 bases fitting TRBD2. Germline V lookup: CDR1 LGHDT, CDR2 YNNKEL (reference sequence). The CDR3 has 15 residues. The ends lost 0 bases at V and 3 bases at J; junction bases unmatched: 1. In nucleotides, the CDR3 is TGTGCCAGCAGCCAAGATGGGACTAGCGGCTACGAGCAGTACTTC. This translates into CASSQDGTSGYEQYF.

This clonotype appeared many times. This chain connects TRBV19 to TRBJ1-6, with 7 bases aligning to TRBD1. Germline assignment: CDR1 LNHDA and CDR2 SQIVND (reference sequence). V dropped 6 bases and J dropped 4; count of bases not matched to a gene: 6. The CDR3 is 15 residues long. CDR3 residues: CASSLTGNYNSPLHF. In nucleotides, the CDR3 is TGTGCCAGTAGCCTGACAGGGAATTATAATTCACCCCTCCACTTT.

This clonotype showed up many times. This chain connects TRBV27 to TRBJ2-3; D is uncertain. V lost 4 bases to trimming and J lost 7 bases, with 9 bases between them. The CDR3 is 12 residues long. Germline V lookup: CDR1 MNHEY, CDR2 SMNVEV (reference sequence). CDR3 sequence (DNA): TGTGCCAGCAGTTCTCAACAACATACGCAGTATTTT. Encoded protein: CASSSQQHTQYF.

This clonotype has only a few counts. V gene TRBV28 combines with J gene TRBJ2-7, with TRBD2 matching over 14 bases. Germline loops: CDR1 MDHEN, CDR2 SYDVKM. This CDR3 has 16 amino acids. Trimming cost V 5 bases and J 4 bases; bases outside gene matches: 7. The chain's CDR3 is CASSGGLAGVPYEQYF. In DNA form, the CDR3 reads TGTGCCAGCAGTGGGGGACTAGCGGGAGTTCCTTACGAGCAGTACTTC. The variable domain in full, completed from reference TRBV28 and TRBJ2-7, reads DVKVTQSSRYLVKRTGEKVFLECVQDMDHENMFWYRQDPGLGLRLIYFSYDVKMKEKGDIPEGYSVSREKKERFSLILESASTNQTSMYLCASSGGLAGVPYEQYFGPGTRLTVT.

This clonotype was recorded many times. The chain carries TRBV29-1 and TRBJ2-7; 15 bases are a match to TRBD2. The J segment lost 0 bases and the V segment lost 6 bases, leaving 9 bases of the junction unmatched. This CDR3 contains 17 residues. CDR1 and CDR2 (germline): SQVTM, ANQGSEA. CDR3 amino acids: CSVYGLAGGRSSYEQYF. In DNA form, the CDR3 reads TGCAGCGTCTACGGACTAGCGGGAGGGAGGAGCTCCTACGAGCAGTACTTC.

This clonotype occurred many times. CDR3 nucleotide sequence: TGTGCCAGCAGAACACGGTGGGGGGAGAGAGTGTACGAGCAGTACTTC. The encoded protein is CASRTRWGERVYEQYF. J is TRBJ2-7 and V is TRBV27; D perhaps matches TRBD2 (6 bases). The CDR3 runs to 16 residues. With 6 bases removed from V and 4 bases from J, the gap between germline ends came to 22 bases. Germline assignment: CDR1 MNHEY and CDR2 SMNVEV (reference sequence).

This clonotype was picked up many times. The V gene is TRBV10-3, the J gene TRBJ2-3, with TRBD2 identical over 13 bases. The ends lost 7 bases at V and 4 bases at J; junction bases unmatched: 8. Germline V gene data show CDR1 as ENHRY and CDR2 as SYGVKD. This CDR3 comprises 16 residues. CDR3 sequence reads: CAIKAGTSGTADTQYF. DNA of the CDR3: TGTGCCATCAAAGCAGGGACTAGCGGGACCGCAGATACGCAGTATTTT.

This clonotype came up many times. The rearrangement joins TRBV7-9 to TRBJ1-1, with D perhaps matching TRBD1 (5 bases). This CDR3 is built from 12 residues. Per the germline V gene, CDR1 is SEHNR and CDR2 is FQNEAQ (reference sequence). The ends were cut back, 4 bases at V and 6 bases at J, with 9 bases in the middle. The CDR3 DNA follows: TGTGCCAGCAGCTCGACAGTCCCTGAAGCTTTCTTT. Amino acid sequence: CASSSTVPEAFF.

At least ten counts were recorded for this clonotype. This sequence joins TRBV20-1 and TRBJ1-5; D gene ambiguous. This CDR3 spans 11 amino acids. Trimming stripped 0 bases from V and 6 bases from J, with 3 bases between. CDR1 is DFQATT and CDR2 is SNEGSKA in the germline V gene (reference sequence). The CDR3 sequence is CSARDRQPQHF. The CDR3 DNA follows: TGCAGTGCTAGAGATCGTCAGCCCCAGCATTTT.

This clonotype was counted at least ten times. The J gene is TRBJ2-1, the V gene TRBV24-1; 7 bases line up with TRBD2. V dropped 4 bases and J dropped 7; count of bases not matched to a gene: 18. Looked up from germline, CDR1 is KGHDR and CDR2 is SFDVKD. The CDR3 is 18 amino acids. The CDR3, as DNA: TGTGCCACCAGTGACCGCGACCTGGTGGGAGGGATAGGAAATGAGCAGTTCTTC. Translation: CATSDRDLVGGIGNEQFF.

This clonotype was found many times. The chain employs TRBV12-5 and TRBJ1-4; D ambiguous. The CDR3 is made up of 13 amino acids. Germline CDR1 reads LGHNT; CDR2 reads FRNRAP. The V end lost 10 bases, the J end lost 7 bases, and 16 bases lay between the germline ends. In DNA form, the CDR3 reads TGTGCTACCAGGCCCCGGGAGGGTGAAAAACTGTTTTTT. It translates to CATRPREGEKLFF. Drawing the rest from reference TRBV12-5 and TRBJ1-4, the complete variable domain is DARVTQTPRHKVTEMGQEVTMRCQPILGHNTVFWYRQTMMQGLELLAYFRNRAPLDDSGMPKDRFSAEMPDATLATLKIQPSEPRDSAVYFCATRPREGEKLFFGSGTQLSVL.

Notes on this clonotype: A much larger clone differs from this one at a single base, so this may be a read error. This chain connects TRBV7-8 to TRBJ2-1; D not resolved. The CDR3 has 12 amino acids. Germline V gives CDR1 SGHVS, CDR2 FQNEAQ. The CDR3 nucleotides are TGTGCCAGCAACCTGGGCTACAATGCGCAGTTCTTC. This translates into CASNLGYNAQFF.

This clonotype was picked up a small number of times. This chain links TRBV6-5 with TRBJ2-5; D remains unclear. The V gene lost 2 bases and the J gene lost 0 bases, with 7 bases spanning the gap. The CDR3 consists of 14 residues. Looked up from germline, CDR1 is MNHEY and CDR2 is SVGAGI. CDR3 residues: CASSYNRYQETQYF. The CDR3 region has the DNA TGTGCCAGCAGTTACAACCGGTACCAAGAGACCCAGTACTTC.

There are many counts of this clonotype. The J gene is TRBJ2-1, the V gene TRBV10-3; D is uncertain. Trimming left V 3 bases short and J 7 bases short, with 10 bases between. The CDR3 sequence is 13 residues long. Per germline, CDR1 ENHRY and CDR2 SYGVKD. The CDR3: CAISDSSPNEQFF. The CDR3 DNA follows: TGTGCCATCAGTGATTCGTCCCCGAATGAGCAGTTCTTC.

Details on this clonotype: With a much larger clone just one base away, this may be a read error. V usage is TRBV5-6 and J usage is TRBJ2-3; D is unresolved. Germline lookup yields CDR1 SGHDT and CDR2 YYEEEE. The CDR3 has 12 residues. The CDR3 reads CACSQSTDTQYF. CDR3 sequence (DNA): TGTGCCTGCAGCCAAAGCACAGATACGCAGTATTTT.

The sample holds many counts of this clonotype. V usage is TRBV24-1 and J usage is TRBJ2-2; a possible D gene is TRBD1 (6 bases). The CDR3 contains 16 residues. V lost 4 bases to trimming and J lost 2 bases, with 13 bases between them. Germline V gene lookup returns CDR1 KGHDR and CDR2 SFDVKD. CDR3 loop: CATSESGTLNTGELFF. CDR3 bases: TGTGCCACCAGTGAATCCGGGACACTTAACACCGGGGAGCTGTTTTTT.

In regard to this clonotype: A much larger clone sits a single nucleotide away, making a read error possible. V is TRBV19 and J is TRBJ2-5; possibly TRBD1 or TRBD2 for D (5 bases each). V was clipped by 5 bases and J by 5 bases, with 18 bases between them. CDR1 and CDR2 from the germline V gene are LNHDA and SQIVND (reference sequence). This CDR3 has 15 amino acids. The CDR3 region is CASSDPGPAVETQYF. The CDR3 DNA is TGTGCCAGTAGTGATCCGGGACCAGCAGTCGAGACCCAGTACTTC.

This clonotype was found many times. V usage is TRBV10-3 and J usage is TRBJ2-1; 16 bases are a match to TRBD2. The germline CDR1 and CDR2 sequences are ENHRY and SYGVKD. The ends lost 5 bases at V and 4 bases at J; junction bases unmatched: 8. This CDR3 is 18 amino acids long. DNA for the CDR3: TGTGCCATCAGTCCGGGACTAGCGGGAGGGCCGGGGTACAATGAGCAGTTCTTC. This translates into CAISPGLAGGPGYNEQFF.